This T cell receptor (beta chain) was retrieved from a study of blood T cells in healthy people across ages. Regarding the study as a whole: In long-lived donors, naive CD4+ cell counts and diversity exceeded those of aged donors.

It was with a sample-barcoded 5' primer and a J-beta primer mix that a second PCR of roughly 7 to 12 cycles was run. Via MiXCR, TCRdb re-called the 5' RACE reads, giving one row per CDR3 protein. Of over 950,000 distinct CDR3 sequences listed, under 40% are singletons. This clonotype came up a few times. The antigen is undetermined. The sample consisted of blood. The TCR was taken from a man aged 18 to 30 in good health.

The CDR3 DNA sequence: TGCAGTGCTAGTTTAGCGCAGGGGCAGGAAGCTTTCTTT. This translates into CSASLAQGQEAFF. The rearrangement links TRBV20-1 to TRBJ1-1; D might be TRBD1 (6 bases). This CDR3 region has 13 residues. With 3 bases removed from V and 8 bases from J, the gap between germline ends came to 16 bases. Germline V gene sequence: CDR1 DFQATT, CDR2 SNEGSKA (reference sequence).